The 19 T cell receptor beta chains below were found in one sample sequenced in a study of breast tumors, draining lymph nodes, adjacent tissues. TCRdb fed the multiplex PCR reads into MiXCR, producing one record per CDR3 protein. The table lists some 170,000 distinct CDR3 sequences, about 30% of them singletons. Samples came from axillary lymph nodes draining the breast cancer. The sample consisted of axillary lymph node tissue. Source of these receptors: a female donor with breast cancer. Some clones in this sample may be carry-over from other donors' samples.

This clonotype was recorded at least ten times. The rearrangement joins TRBV28 to TRBJ1-3, with D unresolved. V lost 1 base and J lost 0, with 4 bases in between. Germline CDR1 and CDR2: MDHEN and SYDVKM. This CDR3 is built from 14 residues. CDR3 protein: CASSLYASGNTIYF. The CDR3 nucleotides read TGTGCCAGCAGTTTATACGCCTCTGGAAACACCATATATTTT.

This sequence joins TRBV6-5 and TRBJ2-2; a possible D gene is TRBD1 (6 bases). CDR3 length: 16 amino acids. CDR1 and CDR2 (germline): MNHEY, SVGAGI. The ends were cut back, 6 bases at V and 1 base at J, with 15 bases in the middle. CDR3 nucleotide sequence: TGTGCCAGCAGGTCAACAGGGAGATTGAACACCGGGGAGCTGTTTTTT. Its protein is CASRSTGRLNTGELFF.

Many counts were recorded for this clonotype. The V and J genes are TRBV3-1 and TRBJ2-7, with D perhaps TRBD1 (5 bases). Germline V gene data show CDR1 as LGHDT and CDR2 as YNNKEL (reference sequence). The V gene lost 5 bases and the J gene lost 7 bases, with 12 bases spanning the gap. This CDR3 is built from 12 residues. CDR3 in DNA: TGTGCCAGCAGCGGTCCAGGGCGGGAGCAGTACTTC. Protein product: CASSGPGREQYF.

This clonotype came up many times. V and J are TRBV3-1 and TRBJ2-5, with TRBD2 as a possible D gene (7 bases). Germline V gene lookup returns CDR1 LGHDT and CDR2 YNNKEL (reference sequence). The CDR3 runs to 15 residues. The V gene lost 2 bases and the J gene lost 4 bases, with 14 bases spanning the gap. CDR3 DNA: TGTGCCAGCAGCCAAACCCTAGGGGGGGGAGAGACCCAGTACTTC. The encoded protein is CASSQTLGGGETQYF.

With respect to this clonotype: Because it lacks the conserved phenylalanine or tryptophan at the end, this CDR3 is likely a read error. The rearrangement joins TRBV20-1 to TRBJ1-5; tentative D call: TRBD1 (5 bases). The CDR3 spans 16 residues. V shed 0 bases and J shed 6 bases, with 18 bases lying between them. The germline CDR1 and CDR2 sequences are DFQATT and SNEGSKA (reference sequence). The CDR3 here is CSARDGRRGAGQPQHG. The CDR3 DNA reads as TGCAGTGCTAGAGATGGTCGTCGGGGCGCAGGTCAGCCCCAGCATGGT.

In its sample, this clonotype was seen many times. The rearrangement uses TRBV15 and TRBJ1-1; 7 bases match TRBD1. Trimming took 4 bases from V and 0 from J; bases not matched to a gene: 11. CDR3 length: 17 residues. Per germline, CDR1 LNHNV and CDR2 YYDKDF (reference sequence). The CDR3 bases are TGTGCCACCAGCAAGGGACAGAGGGGCCACATGAACACTGAAGCTTTCTTT. This encodes CATSKGQRGHMNTEAFF.

The rearrangement uses TRBV30 and TRBJ1-2; TRBD1 might be the D (6 bases). There are 14 residues in the CDR3. CDR1 GTSNPN and CDR2 SVGIG come from the germline V gene (reference sequence). Deletions cut 4 bases from V and 12 bases from J, with 24 bases between. The CDR3: CAWILAGGPWANTF. The CDR3, as DNA: TGTGCCTGGATACTAGCGGGGGGGCCTTGGGCAAACACCTTC.

There are many counts of this clonotype. The chain is built from TRBV6-1 and TRBJ2-5; D may be TRBD2 (6 bases). Germline assignment: CDR1 MNHNS and CDR2 SASEGT. Trimming cost V 4 bases and J 4 bases, with 13 bases left between them. This CDR3 contains 14 residues. The CDR3 sequence: CASSAGTRRETQYF. The CDR3, as DNA: TGTGCCAGCAGTGCCGGGACTCGTCGAGAGACCCAGTACTTC.

This clonotype has at least ten counts. The genes are TRBV20-1 and TRBJ2-2; D is possibly TRBD1 or TRBD2 (5 bases each). The CDR3 loop spans 18 amino acids. The V gene's germline CDR1 is DFQATT and CDR2 SNEGSKA (reference sequence). V lost 0 bases and J lost 0, with 17 bases in between. CDR3 residues: CSAREHTRGYANTGELFF. As DNA, the CDR3 is TGCAGTGCTAGAGAGCACACGAGGGGTTACGCGAACACCGGGGAGCTGTTTTTT.

At least ten counts were recorded for this clonotype. This sequence joins TRBV24-1 and TRBJ2-5; TRBD2 matches 8 bases. J gave up 3 bases and V 4 bases, and 6 bases lay outside the gene matches. The CDR3 runs 15 residues. Germline V gene lookup returns CDR1 KGHDR and CDR2 SFDVKD. CDR3: CATSDPGSGEETQYF. In nucleotides, the CDR3 is TGTGCCACCAGTGACCCCGGTAGCGGGGAAGAGACCCAGTACTTC.

This clonotype came up a few times. CDR3 in DNA: TGTGCCAGCAGCCAAGAATCTCCGGCCGCCGTGAACAATGAGCAGTTCTTC. Translation: CASSQESPAAVNNEQFF. The chain links TRBV3-1 to TRBJ2-1; D is ambiguous. CDR3 size: 17 residues. Between the trimmed V and J ends, which lost 0 bases and 5 bases, there was a span of 17 bases. Per germline, CDR1 LGHDT and CDR2 YNNKEL (reference sequence).

V is TRBV7-9 and J is TRBJ2-5; TRBD2 aligns across 14 bases. CDR1 is SEHNR, CDR2 FQNEAQ, per germline (reference sequence). With 2 bases clipped from V and 8 bases from J, the junction kept 4 bases outside the gene matches. This CDR3 comprises 15 residues. CDR3 region: CASSLRGLAGGTQYF. In DNA, the CDR3 is TGTGCCAGCAGCTTAAGAGGACTAGCGGGGGGAACCCAGTACTTC. The full variable domain, in which reference TRBV7-9 and TRBJ2-5 provide the parts outside the CDR3, is DTGVSQNPRHKITKRGQNVTFRCDPISEHNRLYWYRQTLGQGPEFLTYFQNEAQLEKSRLLSDRFSAERPKGSFSTLEIQRTEQGDSAMYLCASSLRGLAGGTQYFGPGTRLLVL.

Comments on this clonotype: This may arise from a read error, as a much more abundant clone is one base away. The genes are TRBV9 and TRBJ2-1, with 9 positions matching TRBD2. The V gene's germline CDR1 is SGDLS and CDR2 YYNGEE. The CDR3 sequence is 15 residues long. The CDR3 DNA sequence: TGTGCCAGCAGCCCCCGACTAGCGGATTACAATGAGCCGTTCTTC. This codes for CASSPRLADYNEPFF.

Many counts were recorded for this clonotype. This chain connects TRBV20-1 to TRBJ2-3; D perhaps matches TRBD2 (5 bases). CDR3 length equals 15 residues. Germline CDR1 and CDR2: DFQATT and SNEGSKA (reference sequence). V was cut by 6 bases and J by 5 bases, with 21 bases left in between. CDR3 nucleotide sequence: TGCAGTGCGACGGGGTCGGCTCGTCAAGGAGATACGCAGTATTTT. It translates to CSATGSARQGDTQYF.

The V gene is TRBV6-2 or TRBV6-3, the J gene TRBJ2-1; 8 nucleotides match TRBD2. Germline loops: CDR1 MNHEY, CDR2 SVGEGT. Trimming took 5 bases from V and 9 from J; bases not matched to a gene: 15. CDR3 length: 16 residues. CDR3 residues: CASSHRTGTRRSEQFF. Here the CDR3 DNA reads TGTGCCAGCAGTCACCGCACCGGGACTAGACGCAGTGAGCAGTTCTTC.

The gene calls are TRBV5-1 and TRBJ2-2; 10 nucleotides align to TRBD1. V lost 3 bases and J lost 2; bases outside the gene matches: 7. CDR1 and CDR2 (germline): SGHRS, YFSETQ. CDR3 length: 17 residues. The CDR3, as DNA: TGCGCCAGCAGCTCCCCCAAGACAGGGGGCAACACCGGGGAGCTGTTTTTT. It encodes CASSSPKTGGNTGELFF.

This clonotype was picked up many times. V usage is TRBV19 and J usage is TRBJ2-7; 7 nucleotides agree with TRBD1. Germline lookup yields CDR1 LNHDA and CDR2 SQIVND (reference sequence). This CDR3 is 19 amino acids long. V gave up 6 bases and J gave up 4 bases; unmatched junction bases: 24. CDR3 in amino acids: CASRPWGQPPTPFWYEQYF. The CDR3 coding sequence is TGTGCCAGTAGACCATGGGGACAGCCACCGACTCCGTTCTGGTACGAGCAGTACTTC.

V gene TRBV19 combines with J gene TRBJ2-7, with 9 bases fitting TRBD1. J lost 5 bases, V lost 4 bases, and 3 bases had no gene match. Germline loops: CDR1 LNHDA, CDR2 SQIVND (reference sequence). CDR3 length equals 13 residues. The CDR3 coding sequence is TGTGCCAGTAGTAAGGGGACAGGGAACGAGCAGTACTTC. Translating gives CASSKGTGNEQYF.

The chain is built from TRBV19 and TRBJ1-4, with D perhaps TRBD1 (6 bases). V gave up 4 bases and J gave up 8 bases, with 20 bases separating them. Germline CDR1 reads LNHDA; CDR2 reads SQIVND (reference sequence). The CDR3 sequence is 16 residues long. CDR3 bases: TGTGCCAGTAGTAGATTCCCCAGGGGAGGAGGAGAAAAACTGTTTTTT. Translated: CASSRFPRGGGEKLFF.